Below are 8 T cell receptor beta chains sequenced from a single sample in a study of blood T cell repertoires in COVID-19. Here immunoSEQ multiplex PCR was the method, and the copy in TCRdb shows in-frame clones only, minus some. The sample carries 100,000 to 120,000 clones, 85% recorded once. The specimen was peripheral blood. These receptors were taken from a human donor in a cohort sampled during active COVID-19.

In this sample, this clone turned up a few times. The chain couples TRBV5-1 to TRBJ1-5; no clear D. Germline CDR1 reads SGHRS; CDR2 reads YFSETQ. V dropped 4 bases and J dropped 8 bases, with 13 bases sitting between them. This CDR3 is 13 amino acids long. The CDR3 loop reads CASSPEGAKPQHF. CDR3 DNA sequence: TGCGCCAGCAGCCCGGAGGGAGCCAAGCCCCAGCATTTT.

This chain links TRBV24-1 with TRBJ2-1, with 7 positions matching TRBD1. Germline V gene data show CDR1 as KGHDR and CDR2 as SFDVKD. Trimming cost V 3 bases and J 3 bases; bases outside gene matches: 4. This CDR3 comprises 15 residues. CDR3: CATSDGQAHYNEQFF. DNA of the CDR3: TGTGCCACCAGTGATGGACAGGCCCACTACAATGAGCAGTTCTTC.

This sequence joins TRBV9 and TRBJ2-3, with 7 bases fitting TRBD2. The CDR3 is made up of 14 amino acids. Looked up from germline, CDR1 is SGDLS and CDR2 is YYNGEE. After removal of 0 bases from V and 3 bases from J, the junction contained 1 base not matched to a gene. CDR3 DNA: TGTGCCAGCAGCGTAGAGGGACTAACAGATACGCAGTATTTT. This gives the protein CASSVEGLTDTQYF.

The J gene is TRBJ1-5, the V gene TRBV28, with D perhaps matching TRBD1 (6 bases). The CDR3 has 14 residues. Germline CDR1 is MDHEN and CDR2 is SYDVKM. The CDR3 DNA reads as TGTGCACTCAGTTTTGGACAGTCACGGGGGCCCCAGCATTTT. Residues: CALSFGQSRGPQHF.

This clone was observed many times. The J gene is TRBJ1-6, the V gene TRBV4-1; D is unclear. In germline, CDR1 is MGHRA, CDR2 YSYEKL. This CDR3 comprises 16 residues. V gave up 3 bases and J gave up 5 bases, with 14 bases separating them. Written as DNA, the CDR3 is TGCGCCAGCAGCCACAAGGTCCTAACAGATAATTCACCCCTCCACTTT. This gives the protein CASSHKVLTDNSPLHF.

This clone has only one observation. This rearrangement joins TRBV29-1 to TRBJ2-1; 12 bases map to TRBD2. The trim removed 6 bases at V and 9 bases at J, leaving 21 bases unmatched. Germline values: CDR1 SQVTM, CDR2 ANQGSEA. This CDR3 spans 18 amino acids. For the CDR3, the DNA is TGCAGCGTCAAAGGGACAGGAGCCAGGACTAGCGGGGTATTTGAGCAGTTCTTC. This gives the protein CSVKGTGARTSGVFEQFF.

This clone was observed a handful of times. The rearrangement uses TRBV6-5 and TRBJ2-7, with 8 bases identical to TRBD2. This CDR3 contains 14 residues. V trimming: 4 bases; J trimming: 2 bases; junction bases outside the gene matches: 4. Germline V gene data show CDR1 as MNHEY and CDR2 as SVGAGI. The CDR3 DNA follows: TGTGCCAGCAGTTTTAGCGGGGAAACCTACGAGCAGTACTTC. Translating gives CASSFSGETYEQYF.

The rearrangement joins TRBV21-1 to TRBJ1-2; whether TRBD1, the table's D call, matches the DNA was not checked. TRBV21-1 is recorded as a pseudogene. This CDR3 spans 18 amino acids. CDR3 bases: TGTGCCAGCAGCAAAGACGAAGGGGGACAGGGATATAGGAATGGCTACACCTTC. Translation gives CASSKDEGGQGYRNGYTF.